This T cell receptor beta chain was documented in a study of cytomegalovirus exposure and HLA in healthy donors. Study-wide findings and caveats: According to an earlier analysis, most TCR beta V segments yielded productive rearrangements about 87% or about 30% of the time.

PCR was performed using 60 Vbeta and 13 Jbeta primers. Generated by immunoSEQ multiplex PCR, the TCRdb table keeps only in-frame clones and is missing some. The table has more than 200,000 clones, approximately 80% seen once; the top ten hold about 0.2%. CDR1 MNHEY and CDR2 SVGAGI come from the germline V gene. V lost 5 bases to trimming and J lost 0 bases; unmatched junction nucleotides: 7. The CDR3 consists of 15 residues. Comments on this clone: As yet, its antigen is unknown.

The specimen was PBMCs. The J gene is TRBJ2-7, the V gene TRBV6-5, with TRBD2 matching over 7 bases. This TCR came from a girl aged 2 to 9 in good health and CMV-seronegative. The CDR3 DNA sequence: TGTGCCAGCAGTACCCTTCCTAGCGGCTCCTACGAGCAGTACTTC. Amino acids: CASSTLPSGSYEQYF.